These T cell receptor beta chains were read from a single sample in a study of blood T cell repertoires in COVID-19. Method: immunoSEQ multiplex PCR; TCRdb's copy keeps in-frame clones and lacks some. The sample holds roughly 230,000 clones, around four fifths seen once. The source material was peripheral blood. Receptors originate from a woman of 80 years or more with COVID-19, enrolled during active disease. CDR3s include the opening cysteine and the closing phenylalanine or tryptophan. The order of the fields is D gene, V gene, clone size, J gene, CDR3 DNA, CDR3 protein. A D gene is named only where the DNA matches it firmly. Size values are once, few and many counts, or a class for expanded clones, and some rows have none.

>TRBD1|TRBV2|once|TRBJ1-1
TGTGCCAGCACCATCGACAGGGGGAACACTGAAGCTTTCTTT
CASTIDRGNTEAFF
>NA|TRBV2|once|TRBJ1-1
TGTGCCAGCAGTGTAGTTACAGACGGAGGAGCTTTCTTT
CASSVVTDGGAFF
>NA|TRBV7-8|NA|TRBJ2-4
TGTGCCAGCAGCTTAGAACAGGGTAGGACCAAAAACATTCAGTACTTC
CASSLEQGRTKNIQYF
>NA|TRBV19|NA|TRBJ1-1
TGTGCCAGTAGTACCCTGGGCCTGAACACTGAAGCTTTCTTT
CASSTLGLNTEAFF
>TRBD1|TRBV25-1|NA|TRBJ1-5
TGTGCCAGCAGTTCCAGGGGGTCTCAGCCCCAGCATTTT
CASSSRGSQPQHF
>NA|TRBV6-5|NA|TRBJ1-1
TGTGCCAGCAGTTATGGTAGCTACTTCAACACTGAAGCTTTCTTT
CASSYGSYFNTEAFF
>NA|TRBV7-2|NA|TRBJ1-1
TGTGCCAGCAGCTTAGCAGGACAATTCCAGGCGATTGCTTTCTTT
CASSLAGQFQAIAFF
>TRBD2|TRBV9|NA|TRBJ2-1
TGTGCCAGCAGCGTAGATACTAGCGGGGGCCACTATGTGGGTGAGCAGTTCTTC
CASSVDTSGGHYVGEQFF
>NA|TRBV5-6|few|TRBJ1-2
TGTGCCAGCAGCTCTCCATACCAGGGGACGAACTATGGCTACACCTTC
CASSSPYQGTNYGYTF
>TRBD2|TRBV5-1|NA|TRBJ2-2
TGCGCCAGCAGCTCAGGTAGCGGGGTTAACACCGGGGAGCTGTTTTTT
CASSSGSGVNTGELFF
>NA|TRBV6-1|NA|TRBJ1-2
TGTGCCAGCAGTGATTCAGGGGCCTATGGCTACACCTTC
CASSDSGAYGYTF
>TRBD2|TRBV7-9|NA|TRBJ2-3
TGTGCCAGCAGCCGTAGAGAACTAGCGGGGGACACAGATACGCAGTATTTT
CASSRRELAGDTDTQYF
>TRBD1|TRBV6-5|NA|TRBJ2-5
TGTGCCAGCAGCTTGACAGGGGCTCCGGGAGAGACCCAGTACTTC
CASSLTGAPGETQYF
>NA|TRBV6-5|NA|TRBJ1-3
TGTGCCAGCAGACCAACAGGCGGCTCTGGAAACACCATATATTTT
CASRPTGGSGNTIYF
>TRBD1|TRBV5-1|NA|TRBJ1-6
TGCGCCAGCAGCATAGGGGACAGGCAACCCCTCCACTTT
CASSIGDRQPLHF
>NA|TRBV6-5|once|TRBJ1-5
TGTGCCAGCAGTTTTACACCCGATAGCAATCAGCCCCAGCATTTT
CASSFTPDSNQPQHF
>NA|TRBV7-2|NA|TRBJ1-2
TGTGCCAGCAGCTTAGTTCGGGGAAGGGGCTACACCTTC
CASSLVRGRGYTF
>NA|TRBV30|NA|TRBJ1-5
TGTGCCTGGAGTGAGTTAGTAAATCAGCCCCAGCATTTT
CAWSELVNQPQHF
>TRBD1|TRBV20-1|NA|TRBJ1-1
TGCAGTGCTAGTTCGACAGGGGACACTGAAGCTTTCTTT
CSASSTGDTEAFF
>NA|TRBV30|NA|TRBJ2-1
TGTGCCTGGAGTTGGGGCCCTTACAATGAGCAGTTCTTC
CAWSWGPYNEQFF
>NA|TRBV6-5|NA|TRBJ1-1
TGTGCCAGCAGTCGAGGGTTGATGAACACTGAAGCTTTCTTT
CASSRGLMNTEAFF
>TRBD1|TRBV2|NA|TRBJ2-2
TGTGCCAGCACCGAACGGGCAGGGGGCACCGGGGAGCTGTTTTTT
CASTERAGGTGELFF
>TRBD2|TRBV9|NA|TRBJ2-5
TGTGCCAGCAACAGCGGGGGAGAACTCCAAGAGACCCAGTACTTC
CASNSGGELQETQYF
>TRBD1|TRBV4-1|NA|TRBJ1-1
TGCGCCAGCAGCCACCTGGGACAGAAAATCACTGAAGCTTTCTTT
CASSHLGQKITEAFF
>NA|TRBV6-5|NA|TRBJ1-2
TGTGCCAGCAGTCTCGACACCTATGGCTACACCTTC
CASSLDTYGYTF
>NA|TRBV6-6|NA|TRBJ1-2
TGTGCCAGCAGTTACTCTCCAGTCTATGGCTACACCTTC
CASSYSPVYGYTF
>TRBD1|TRBV10-3|once|TRBJ1-1
TGTGCCATCCGGACAGGGCGGGAGAACACTGAAGCTTTCTTT
CAIRTGRENTEAFF
>NA|TRBV18|NA|TRBJ2-1
TGTGCCAGCTCACAACAGGGAAAGGCGCAGTTCTTC
CASSQQGKAQFF
>TRBD1|TRBV10-2|NA|TRBJ2-3
TGCGCCAGCAGTGAAGGACAGGGGGCAGATACGCAGTATTTT
CASSEGQGADTQYF
>TRBD1|TRBV27|NA|TRBJ1-4
TGTGCCAGCAGTCGGGACAGGCCTAATGAAAAACTGTTTTTT
CASSRDRPNEKLFF
>NA|TRBV28|NA|TRBJ1-2
TGTGCCAGCAGGACGGCCGGCAGAGGGACCTTC
CASRTAGRGTF
>NA|TRBV6-5|NA|TRBJ2-7
TGTGCCAGCAGTTACTCGCGACAGTCCTACGAGCAGTACTTC
CASSYSRQSYEQYF
>TRBD2|TRBV6-1|NA|TRBJ2-2
TGTGCCAGCAGTGAGCGTACTAGCGGGGCCACCGGGGAGCTGTTTTTT
CASSERTSGATGELFF
>NA|TRBV28|NA|TRBJ1-5
TGTGCCAGCAGGCGAAGCGACAGGAGAGGCATCAGGGGCAATCAGCCCCAGCATTTT
CASRRSDRRGIRGNQPQHF
>NA|TRBV5-1|NA|TRBJ2-5
TGCGCCAGCAGCTTTTTTCAGGGAGAGACCCAGTACTTC
CASSFFQGETQYF
>NA|TRBV19|NA|TRBJ1-5
TGTGCCAGTAGTATCCCCTCACAGGGATATCAGCCCCAGCATTTT
CASSIPSQGYQPQHF
>TRBD1|TRBV11-3|NA|TRBJ2-1
TGTGCCAGCAGCGGGGCAGGGGGCCGCAATGAGCAGTTCTTC
CASSGAGGRNEQFF
>TRBD1|TRBV19|once|TRBJ1-5
TGTGCCAGTAGTAGGACAGGGACCGGCAATCAGCCCCAGCATTTT
CASSRTGTGNQPQHF
>TRBD2|TRBV9|NA|TRBJ2-5
TGTGCCAGCAGCGTAGGCCTAGCGGGGGGACAAGAGACCCAGTACTTC
CASSVGLAGGQETQYF
>TRBD1|TRBV10-3|few|TRBJ1-1
TGTGCCATCAGTGCGGGGACAGGGAGAGGGTTGACTGAAGCTTTCTTT
CAISAGTGRGLTEAFF
>NA|TRBV28|NA|TRBJ1-2
TGTGCCAGCAGTTTTGGTCAGGGGATTGGCTACACCTTC
CASSFGQGIGYTF
>NA|TRBV28|NA|TRBJ2-4
TGTGCCAGCAGTTTAGGGTCCCGGAGGGGGCTAGCCAAAAACATTCAGTACTTC
CASSLGSRRGLAKNIQYF